Listed here is a single TCR beta chain. The data were taken from a study of cytomegalovirus exposure and HLA in healthy donors. This PCR relied on a set of 60 Vbeta primers and 13 Jbeta primers. Sequenced by immunoSEQ multiplex PCR; TCRdb stores in-frame clones only, minus some. The sample records under 150,000 clones, roughly 82% being singletons. V was clipped by 2 bases and J by 5 bases; unmatched bases: 5. This CDR3 contains 15 residues. CDR1 SGHDT and CDR2 YYEEEE come from the germline V gene. The genes are TRBV5-6 and TRBJ2-5, with TRBD1 matching over 11 bases. The source of this sequence is a male donor in good health and CMV-seronegative. What was sequenced was PBMCs. The CDR3 coding sequence is TGTGCCAGCAGCTTAAGGACAGGGGGCGAGGAGACCCAGTACTTC. Residues: CASSLRTGGEETQYF.